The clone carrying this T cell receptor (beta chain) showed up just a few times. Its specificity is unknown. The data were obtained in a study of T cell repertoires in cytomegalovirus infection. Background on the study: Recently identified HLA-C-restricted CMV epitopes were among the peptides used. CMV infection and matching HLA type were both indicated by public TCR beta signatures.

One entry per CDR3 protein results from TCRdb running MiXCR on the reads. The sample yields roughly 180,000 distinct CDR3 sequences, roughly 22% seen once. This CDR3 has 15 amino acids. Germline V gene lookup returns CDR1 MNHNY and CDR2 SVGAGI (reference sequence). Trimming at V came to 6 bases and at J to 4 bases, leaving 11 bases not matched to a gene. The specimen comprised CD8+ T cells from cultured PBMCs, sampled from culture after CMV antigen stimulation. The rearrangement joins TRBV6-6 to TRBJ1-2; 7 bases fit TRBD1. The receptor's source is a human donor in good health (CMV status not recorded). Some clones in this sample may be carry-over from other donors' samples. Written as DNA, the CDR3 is TGTGCCAGCAGCGTCAGACAGGGAGGGAGCTATGGCTACACCTTC. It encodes CASSVRQGGSYGYTF.